Sequencing of this TCR beta chain was carried out in a study of blood T cell repertoires in COVID-19. Study-wide context: The samples span acute and convalescent COVID-19 from the United States, Italy and Spain.

As handled by the study authors: From reference gene primer amplification, estimates of nucleated cell counts were derived. Method: immunoSEQ multiplex PCR; TCRdb's copy keeps in-frame clones and lacks some. That table gives V, J and clone size, and the DNA gave D and trimming. The sample yields around 340,000 clones, 70% to 90% seen once. Participants had their cohort set by participant-reported clinical history. The germline V gene encodes CDR1 SGHTA and CDR2 FQGNSA. Losses at the gene ends were 5 bases for V and 9 bases for J; bases not matched to a gene: 12. The CDR3 is made up of 15 amino acids. This clone was found once.

The chain carries TRBV7-2 and TRBJ2-3; 9 bases are shared with TRBD2. The sample was PBMCs or T cells enriched from blood (not recorded which). The clonotype comes from a woman between 35 and 50 years old with acute COVID-19. This CDR3 reads CASSPQGLARRTQYF. DNA for the CDR3: TGTGCCAGCAGCCCCCAAGGACTAGCGCGCCGCACGCAGTATTTT.